The entry below gives a single TCR beta chain sequence along with its context. The antigen remains undetermined. The data derive from a study of graft-versus-host responses after intestinal transplantation. Data came from immunoSEQ multiplex PCR; TCRdb stores just in-frame clones and leaves some out. The repertoire holds some 130,000 clones, with approximately 95% as singletons. The germline V gene encodes CDR1 MNHNS and CDR2 SASEGT. V was shortened by 4 bases and J by 2 bases, with 22 bases between the two germline ends. The CDR3 has 18 residues. Source: unstimulated CD8+ T cells sorted from spleen or lymph node cells, taken before intestinal transplant. The chain couples TRBV6-1 to TRBJ2-3; TRBD1 or TRBD2 may be the D gene (6 bases each). This TCR was sampled from a human donor who received an intestinal transplant. The DNA for the CDR3 is TGTGCCAGCAGTGCGCCAAGGGGGGACCTCCCGCTCACAGATACGCAGTATTTT. Its protein product is CASSAPRGDLPLTDTQYF.